The rows below give T cell receptor beta chains drawn from one sample of a study of beta chain features in type 1 diabetes. Sequenced by immunoSEQ multiplex PCR; TCRdb stores in-frame clones only, minus some. The sample contains about 360,000 clones, roughly 12% of which appear only once. Sequenced sample: naive CD4+ T cells from blood. Every receptor here comes from a man between 18 and 29 years old in good health. The CDR3 runs from the conserved cysteine through the conserved F or W. The order of the fields is D gene, V gene, clone size, J gene, CDR3 protein, CDR3 DNA. A D gene is named only where the DNA matches it firmly. Rows may omit the clone size; those that give it use once, few, many or a size class.

d_gene: TRBD2
v_gene: TRBV9
abundance: -
j_gene: TRBJ2-2
CDR3aa: CASSGGRMNTGELFF
CDR3nt: TGTGCCAGCAGTGGCGGGAGGATGAACACCGGGGAGCTGTTTTTT

d_gene: TRBD1
v_gene: TRBV18
abundance: few
j_gene: TRBJ1-5
CDR3aa: CASSPNRGPNQPQHF
CDR3nt: TGTGCCAGCTCACCGAACAGGGGCCCCAATCAGCCCCAGCATTTT

d_gene: TRBD2
v_gene: TRBV30
abundance: few
j_gene: TRBJ2-1
CDR3aa: CAWSVGTRGRYQQFF
CDR3nt: TGTGCCTGGAGTGTAGGGACTAGGGGGAGATACCAACAGTTCTTC

d_gene: TRBD1
v_gene: TRBV2
abundance: few
j_gene: TRBJ2-7
CDR3aa: CASSEAAGTGYEQYF
CDR3nt: TGTGCCAGCAGTGAAGCTGCCGGGACAGGCTACGAGCAGTACTTC

d_gene: -
v_gene: TRBV7-9
abundance: few
j_gene: TRBJ2-3
CDR3aa: CASSYPGTTGTDTQYF
CDR3nt: TGTGCCAGCAGCTATCCCGGGACAACTGGAACAGATACGCAGTATTTT

d_gene: -
v_gene: TRBV6-5
abundance: -
j_gene: TRBJ2-7
CDR3aa: CASSQGHTYEQYF
CDR3nt: TGTGCCAGCAGTCAAGGACACACCTACGAGCAGTACTTC

d_gene: TRBD1
v_gene: TRBV7-9
abundance: few
j_gene: TRBJ1-5
CDR3aa: CASSSTGGGSNQPQHF
CDR3nt: TGTGCCAGCAGCTCAACAGGGGGGGGAAGCAATCAGCCCCAGCATTTT

d_gene: -
v_gene: TRBV4-2
abundance: few
j_gene: TRBJ2-1
CDR3aa: CASSPDSNSYNEQFF
CDR3nt: TGTGCCAGCAGTCCCGACTCGAACTCCTACAATGAGCAGTTCTTC

d_gene: -
v_gene: TRBV28
abundance: few
j_gene: TRBJ2-7
CDR3aa: CASTLGGAKSYEQYF
CDR3nt: TGTGCCAGCACCCTAGGAGGGGCCAAATCCTACGAGCAGTACTTC

d_gene: TRBD1
v_gene: TRBV27
abundance: few
j_gene: TRBJ2-5
CDR3aa: CASSSSDRGGETQYF
CDR3nt: TGTGCCAGCAGTTCCTCCGACAGGGGCGGCGAGACCCAGTACTTC

d_gene: -
v_gene: TRBV18
abundance: few
j_gene: TRBJ2-3
CDR3aa: CASSRRGFTDTQYF
CDR3nt: TGTGCCAGCTCACGCCGAGGGTTCACAGATACGCAGTATTTT

d_gene: TRBD1
v_gene: TRBV27
abundance: few
j_gene: TRBJ2-7
CDR3aa: CASRTGQGVHYEQYF
CDR3nt: TGTGCCAGCAGAACGGGACAGGGGGTCCACTACGAGCAGTACTTC

d_gene: -
v_gene: TRBV15
abundance: few
j_gene: TRBJ1-4
CDR3aa: CATSWNARVNEKLFF
CDR3nt: TGTGCCACCAGCTGGAACGCCAGGGTTAATGAAAAACTGTTTTTT

d_gene: -
v_gene: TRBV7-8
abundance: -
j_gene: TRBJ2-1
CDR3aa: CASSLELGGYNEQFF
CDR3nt: TGTGCCAGCAGCTTAGAGTTAGGAGGGTACAATGAGCAGTTCTTC

d_gene: TRBD1
v_gene: TRBV18
abundance: -
j_gene: TRBJ1-1
CDR3aa: CASSLRDTGVAEAFF
CDR3nt: TGTGCCAGCTCACTCCGTGATACAGGGGTCGCTGAAGCTTTCTTT